One T cell receptor beta chain is described in this entry. The CDR3 covers 17 residues. Germline CDR1 is MNHEY and CDR2 is SMNVEV (reference sequence). Trimming removed 5 bases from V and 0 bases from J; junction bases left unmatched: 10. The data belong to a study of blood T cell repertoires in COVID-19. Looking at the study overall: Researchers got acute and convalescent COVID-19 samples from the United States, Italy and Spain.

Assay used: immunoSEQ multiplex PCR; TCRdb lists only in-frame clones, some missing. The data contain over 100,000 clones, roughly 86% of them singletons. Sequences were obtained from peripheral blood. The V and J genes are TRBV27 and TRBJ2-3; TRBD2 matches 8 bases. The clonotype originates from a woman in her sixties or seventies with COVID-19, enrolled during active disease. The CDR3 region is CASSGVAGTPSTDTQYF. CDR3 DNA sequence: TGTGCCAGCAGTGGGGTAGCGGGGACCCCTAGCACAGATACGCAGTATTTT.